Presented here are 7 T cell receptor beta chains from one specimen sequenced in a study of blood T cell repertoires in COVID-19. Assay used: immunoSEQ multiplex PCR; TCRdb lists only in-frame clones, some missing. The sample lists about 110,000 clones, over 70% seen once, with approximately 1.5% in the top ten. The material sequenced was peripheral blood. Receptor source: a middle-aged man with acute or convalescent COVID-19.

V and J are TRBV28 and TRBJ1-6; D ambiguous. The CDR3 covers 14 residues. V was cut by 2 bases and J by 9 bases, with 11 bases left in between. Germline loops: CDR1 MDHEN, CDR2 SYDVKM. In DNA, the CDR3 is TGTGCCAGCAGTTTACCCCATCGCGGTTCACCCCTCCACTTT. It is translated as CASSLPHRGSPLHF.

This clone has only a few counts. The gene calls are TRBV28 and TRBJ1-5; D possibly corresponds to TRBD1 (6 bases). This CDR3 comprises 19 residues. Germline V CDR1 and CDR2: MDHEN, SYDVKM. The V end was cut by 4 bases, the J end by 0 bases, with 22 bases between. CDR3 loop: CASSSFRQGRRYSNQPQHF. The CDR3 DNA reads as TGTGCCAGCAGTTCGTTCCGGCAGGGGAGACGTTATAGCAATCAGCCCCAGCATTTT. The full variable domain, completed using reference TRBV28 and TRBJ1-5, is DVKVTQSSRYLVKRTGEKVFLECVQDMDHENMFWYRQDPGLGLRLIYFSYDVKMKEKGDIPEGYSVSREKKERFSLILESASTNQTSMYLCASSSFRQGRRYSNQPQHFGDGTRLSIL.

The chain is built from TRBV27 and TRBJ2-3, with TRBD2 matching over 14 bases. The ends lost 1 base at V and 7 bases at J; junction bases unmatched: 4. The length of the CDR3 is 16 residues. Germline assignment: CDR1 MNHEY and CDR2 SMNVEV (reference sequence). CDR3 bases: TGTGCCAGCAGTTTATACGGGACTAGCGGGGGATATACGCAGTATTTT. It is translated as CASSLYGTSGGYTQYF.

V is TRBV5-1 and J is TRBJ1-6; tentatively, D is TRBD1 (5 bases). With 0 bases removed from V and 7 bases from J, the gap between germline ends came to 8 bases. Per the germline V gene, CDR1 is SGHRS and CDR2 is YFSETQ. The CDR3 covers 14 residues. The CDR3 coding sequence is TGCGCCAGCAGCTTGGGGGGGAGGAATTCACCCCTCCACTTT. Its translation is CASSLGGRNSPLHF. Full variable domain (remainder filled in from reference TRBV5-1 and TRBJ1-6): KAGVTQTPRYLIKTRGQQVTLSCSPISGHRSVSWYQQTPGQGLQFLFEYFSETQRNKGNFPGRFSGRQFSNSRSEMNVSTLELGDSALYLCASSLGGRNSPLHFGNGTRLTVT.

J is TRBJ1-2 and V is TRBV5-1; a possible D gene is TRBD1 (5 bases). Germline V lookup: CDR1 SGHRS, CDR2 YFSETQ. The CDR3 length is 16 residues. The ends were cut back, 5 bases at V and 5 bases at J, with 22 bases in the middle. CDR3 loop: CASRLIPPTDEYGYTF. CDR3 DNA: TGCGCCAGCAGACTGATACCCCCGACAGATGAATATGGCTACACCTTC.

The chain combines TRBV30 with TRBJ2-1; weak D call: TRBD1 (6 bases). The V end lost 4 bases, the J end lost 9 bases, and 19 bases lay between the germline ends. CDR3 length: 14 amino acids. Looked up from germline, CDR1 is GTSNPN and CDR2 is SVGIG (reference sequence). CDR3 DNA sequence: TGTGCCTGGATCGGTCTCAGGGGTTTTGGTGAGCAGTTCTTC. It codes for CAWIGLRGFGEQFF.

This rearrangement joins TRBV12-3 or TRBV12-4 to TRBJ1-5, with D uncertain. The CDR3 length is 12 residues. The germline V and J ends were trimmed by 0 bases and 6 bases, with 3 bases remaining between them. The CDR3 protein is CASSLAAQPQHF. CDR3 nucleotides: TGTGCCAGCAGTTTAGCGGCTCAGCCCCAGCATTTT.